The present entry profiles one T cell receptor beta chain with its context. This entry belongs to a study of blood T cell repertoires in COVID-19. Background on the study: Some COVID-19 samples were acute and others convalescent; all came from the United States, Italy and Spain.

Per the original data handling: Reference gene primer amplification gave nucleated cell count estimates. Sequencing was performed with immunoSEQ multiplex PCR; in TCRdb, only in-frame clones are kept and a portion is missing. V and J calls and clone size follow that table, whereas D and trimming were derived from the DNA. Among approximately 50,000 clones listed, about nine tenths were seen once. This receptor was obtained from a man in his fifties or sixties with active COVID-19. Sequenced material: peripheral blood.

The CDR3 region is CASAGLGFGGELFF. CDR3 bases: TGTGCCAGCGCAGGGTTGGGTTTTGGCGGGGAGCTGTTTTTT. This chain links TRBV19 with TRBJ2-2; maybe TRBD1 (5 bases). Trimming took 9 bases from V and 7 from J, leaving 18 bases between them. The CDR3 has 14 residues. The germline V gene has CDR1 LNHDA and CDR2 SQIVND (reference sequence).